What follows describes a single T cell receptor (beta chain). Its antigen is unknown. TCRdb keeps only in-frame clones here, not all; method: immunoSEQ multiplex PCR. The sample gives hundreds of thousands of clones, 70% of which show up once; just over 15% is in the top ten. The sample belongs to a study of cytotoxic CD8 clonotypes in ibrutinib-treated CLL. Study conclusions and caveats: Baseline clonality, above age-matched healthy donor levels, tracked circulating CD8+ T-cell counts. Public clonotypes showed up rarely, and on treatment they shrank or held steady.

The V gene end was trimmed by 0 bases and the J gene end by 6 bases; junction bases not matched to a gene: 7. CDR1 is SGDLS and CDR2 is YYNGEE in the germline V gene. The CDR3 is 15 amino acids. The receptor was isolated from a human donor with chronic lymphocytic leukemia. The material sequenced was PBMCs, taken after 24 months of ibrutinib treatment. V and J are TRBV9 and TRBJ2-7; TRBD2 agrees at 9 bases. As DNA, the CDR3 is TGTGCCAGCAGCGTAGAAGGCGGGAGGGCGAGCGAGCAGTACTTC. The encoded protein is CASSVEGGRASEQYF.